Below are 22 T cell receptor beta chains sequenced from a single sample in a study of blood T cell repertoires in COVID-19. Assay: immunoSEQ multiplex PCR; the TCRdb copy retains only in-frame clones and omits some. Here the sample spans approximately 250,000 clones, approximately 80% being singletons. Sample: peripheral blood. These receptor sequences come from a woman between 50 and 59 years old with acute or convalescent COVID-19.

Here the CDR3 DNA reads TGCGCCAGCAGCCAAGTTTACCGACAGGCAAATAATTCACCCCTCCACTTT. Translating it yields CASSQVYRQANNSPLHF. V usage is TRBV4-1 and J usage is TRBJ1-6, with D possibly TRBD1 on 6 matching bases. Germline V gives CDR1 MGHRA, CDR2 YSYEKL. Trimming took 1 base from V and 5 from J, leaving 15 bases between them. The CDR3 runs 17 residues.

V gene TRBV3-1 (or the pseudogene TRBV3-2) combines with J gene TRBJ1-6; D remains unclear. The length of the CDR3 is 14 residues. V was cut by 0 bases and J by 7 bases, with 7 bases left in between. The germline gives CDR1 LGHDT, CDR2 YNNKEL (reference sequence). The CDR3 bases are TGTGCCAGCAGCCAAGAGAGGCGAAATTCACCCCTCCACTTT. This encodes CASSQERRNSPLHF.

The chain uses TRBV19 and TRBJ1-4, with D possibly TRBD1 on 5 matching bases. The germline V gene has CDR1 LNHDA and CDR2 SQIVND (reference sequence). This CDR3 spans 14 amino acids. V dropped 8 bases and J dropped 4 bases, with 14 bases sitting between them. The CDR3 protein is CASSIGRDNEKLFF. In DNA, the CDR3 is TGTGCCAGTTCAATCGGCAGGGATAATGAAAAACTGTTTTTT.

A remark on this clone: Other nucleotide sequences in the sample specify the same CDR3. The chain joins TRBV12-3 or TRBV12-4 to TRBJ2-1; a possible D gene is TRBD1 (5 bases). The CDR3 is 11 residues long. Trimming took off 3 bases at V and 9 bases at J, with 6 bases between the two ends. The CDR3 region has the DNA TGTGCCAGCAGTTTTAGGGGTGAGCAGTTCTTC. Its translation is CASSFRGEQFF.

V gene TRBV6-5 combines with J gene TRBJ1-2; perhaps TRBD1 as D (6 bases). The CDR3 is made up of 15 amino acids. V was pared by 6 bases and J by 0 bases, with 14 bases between. The germline V gene has CDR1 MNHEY and CDR2 SVGAGI. CDR3: CASSRTAQSNYGYTF. The CDR3 DNA is TGTGCCAGCAGCCGGACAGCTCAATCTAACTATGGCTACACCTTC.

The chain couples TRBV7-3 to TRBJ1-1, with 7 nucleotides matching TRBD1. The CDR3 runs to 13 residues. Germline trimming cut 5 bases from V and 5 bases from J; bases unmatched to any gene: 5. Germline assignment: CDR1 SGHTA and CDR2 FQGTGA. CDR3 DNA: TGTGCCAGCAGCACCTTGACAGGGACTGAAGCTTTCTTT. Its translation: CASSTLTGTEAFF. The full variable domain, with the rest looked up from reference TRBV7-3 and TRBJ1-1, is GAGVSQTPSNKVTEKGKYVELRCDPISGHTALYWYRQSLGQGPEFLIYFQGTGAADDSGLPNDRFFAVRPEGSVSTLKIQRTERGDSAVYLCASSTLTGTEAFFGQGTRLTVV.

The genes are TRBV4-3 and TRBJ1-6; 7 bases are shared with TRBD1. Germline V lookup: CDR1 LGHNA, CDR2 YSLEER. There are 16 residues in the CDR3. With 4 bases clipped from V and 7 bases from J, the junction kept 10 bases outside the gene matches. The CDR3 DNA reads as TGCGCCAGCAGCCCTGACAGGGAAAGTTGGAATTCACCCCTCCACTTT. Translated: CASSPDRESWNSPLHF.

The rearrangement links TRBV7-9 to TRBJ1-6, with 7 nucleotides matching TRBD1. Germline V gives CDR1 SEHNR, CDR2 FQNEAQ (reference sequence). The CDR3 spans 13 residues. Trimming at V came to 4 bases and at J to 6 bases, leaving 0 bases not matched to a gene. The DNA of the CDR3 is TGTGCCAGCAGCTGGGACAGTAATTCACCCCTCCACTTT. Encoded protein: CASSWDSNSPLHF.

V and J are TRBV4-1 and TRBJ2-3; a possible D gene is TRBD2 (6 bases). This CDR3 is built from 15 residues. Trimming removed 4 bases from V and 3 bases from J, with 14 bases in between. Germline V gives CDR1 MGHRA, CDR2 YSYEKL. CDR3 nucleotides: TGCGCCAGCAGCCTGGAGGGCCTGGGGACAGATACGCAGTATTTT. It translates to CASSLEGLGTDTQYF.

This clone was counted a few times. V usage is TRBV27 and J usage is TRBJ2-1; the match to TRBD2 covers 11 bases. Germline values: CDR1 MNHEY, CDR2 SMNVEV (reference sequence). The CDR3 extends over 15 amino acids. J lost 6 bases, V lost 5 bases, and 6 bases had no gene match. The CDR3: CASSDTSGRFNEQFF. The CDR3 DNA is TGTGCCAGCAGTGATACTAGCGGGAGATTCAATGAGCAGTTCTTC.

CDR3 sequence reads: CASSQWEFLQETQYF. The CDR3 coding sequence is TGCGCCAGCAGCCAATGGGAGTTCCTCCAAGAGACCCAGTACTTC. The chain carries TRBV4-1 and TRBJ2-5, with D perhaps TRBD2 (5 bases). The V gene lost 2 bases and the J gene lost 1 base, with 11 bases spanning the gap. Germline V gene sequence: CDR1 MGHRA, CDR2 YSYEKL. The CDR3 totals 15 residues.

In its sample, this clone was seen once. V gene TRBV3-1 (or the pseudogene TRBV3-2) combines with J gene TRBJ1-2; possibly TRBD1 for D (6 bases). The germline gives CDR1 LGHDT, CDR2 YNNKEL (reference sequence). The CDR3 is made up of 15 amino acids. Trimming removed 0 bases at V and 2 bases at J, with 10 bases between. CDR3 amino acids: CASSQDSGGNYGYTF. CDR3 nucleotides: TGTGCCAGCAGCCAAGATTCTGGGGGCAACTATGGCTACACCTTC.

The gene calls are TRBV27 and TRBJ1-1, with 9 bases lining up with TRBD1. The germline V gene encodes CDR1 MNHEY and CDR2 SMNVEV (reference sequence). The CDR3 loop spans 14 amino acids. Trimming took 4 bases from V and 7 from J; bases not matched to a gene: 7. The CDR3 nucleotides read TGTGCCAGCAGTTCTTACAGGGGGCTGATTGAAGCTTTCTTT. It codes for CASSSYRGLIEAFF.

The chain has TRBV27 and TRBJ2-7; weak D call: TRBD1 (5 bases). V lost 2 bases and J 2 bases, leaving 13 bases between the germline ends. CDR1 and CDR2 from the germline V gene are MNHEY and SMNVEV (reference sequence). The CDR3 is 15 residues long. The CDR3 coding sequence is TGTGCCAGCAGTTTAAAACCCCAGGGTACCTACGAGCAGTACTTC. Its translation is CASSLKPQGTYEQYF.

The chain is built from TRBV6-5 and TRBJ1-5, with 8 positions matching TRBD1. J gave up 6 bases and V 5 bases, and 3 bases lay outside the gene matches. The CDR3 contains 13 residues. Germline CDR1 is MNHEY and CDR2 is SVGAGI. The CDR3 here is CASSLQGGQPQHF. CDR3 bases: TGTGCCAGCAGTCTACAGGGGGGTCAGCCCCAGCATTTT.

The CDR3 here is CALTRGRMNTEAFF. The CDR3 nucleotides are TGTGCCTTGACACGGGGTAGAATGAACACTGAAGCTTTCTTT. The chain joins TRBV30 to TRBJ1-1, with unresolved D. The CDR3 is 14 amino acids. Germline lookup yields CDR1 GTSNPN and CDR2 SVGIG (reference sequence). Deletions cut 7 bases from V and 0 bases from J, with 15 bases between.

The chain joins TRBV5-6 to TRBJ1-5; 7 bases are a match to TRBD1. The germline gives CDR1 SGHDT, CDR2 YYEEEE. There are 14 residues in the CDR3. V was clipped by 3 bases and J by 3 bases; unmatched bases: 3. CDR3 coding DNA: TGTGCCAGCAGCTCACAGGGGAACAATCAGCCCCAGCATTTT. This encodes CASSSQGNNQPQHF.

The V call is TRBV19, the J call TRBJ1-5; D is perhaps TRBD1 (5 bases). CDR3 length: 14 residues. Germline V gives CDR1 LNHDA, CDR2 SQIVND (reference sequence). Trimming cost V 5 bases and J 6 bases, with 14 bases left between them. CDR3 DNA: TGTGCCAGTAGTCAAGGACGGGGGGGTCAGCCCCAGCATTTT. Its protein is CASSQGRGGQPQHF.

As to this clone: Other DNA sequences in the sample encode the same CDR3. The chain has TRBV28 and TRBJ2-1; the D gene is possibly TRBD1 (6 bases). Trimming left V 5 bases short and J 3 bases short, with 14 bases between. Per the germline V gene, CDR1 is MDHEN and CDR2 is SYDVKM. This CDR3 is 15 amino acids long. CDR3 nucleotide sequence: TGTGCCAGCAGTCCGCTTACAGGGATCTACAATGAGCAGTTCTTC. Encoded protein: CASSPLTGIYNEQFF.

The gene calls are TRBV18 and TRBJ2-1, with D tentatively TRBD2 (5 bases). The CDR3 runs to 15 residues. CDR1 is KGHSH, CDR2 LQKENI, per germline. Trimming pared 2 bases from V and 4 bases from J, leaving 12 bases between. CDR3 DNA sequence: TGTGCCAGCTCACCAAGGTCTCGGGGTTACAATGAGCAGTTCTTC. It codes for CASSPRSRGYNEQFF.

This chain links TRBV11-3 with TRBJ1-6; maybe TRBD1 (6 bases). In germline, CDR1 is SGHNT, CDR2 YENEEA. Trimming shortened V by 4 bases and J by 1 base, and 17 bases separated the two germline ends. The CDR3 totals 18 residues. The CDR3 DNA reads TGTGCCAGCAGCTCCAAGGGGGTTGGCATGTCCTATAATTCACCCCTCCACTTT. Amino acids: CASSSKGVGMSYNSPLHF.

The CDR3 here is CASSLRGGTEAFF. CDR3 sequence (DNA): TGTGCCAGCAGCTTGAGAGGCGGGACTGAAGCTTTCTTT. The V and J genes are TRBV5-6 and TRBJ1-1, with D hard to call. Germline CDR1 reads SGHDT; CDR2 reads YYEEEE. V dropped 1 base and J dropped 5 bases, with 9 bases sitting between them. The CDR3 length is 13 residues.